Below, one T cell receptor (beta chain) is given with its context. Antigen unknown. The entry originates in a study of OX40 agonist ivuxolimab in advanced cancers. Study overall: The patients got ivuxolimab, which is an agonistic anti-OX40 (CD134) antibody.

This CDR3 has 13 amino acids. V was trimmed by 10 bases and J by 0 bases, leaving 12 bases between them. Germline loops: CDR1 MNHNS, CDR2 SASEGT. The method was immunoSEQ multiplex PCR; TCRdb's version includes in-frame clones alone and lacks a portion of them. The table records more than 40,000 clones, over 60% of them present only once. The study, taken as a whole, reports: Some of the lowest clonal expansion was seen in partial responders at 0.1-3.0 mg/kg.

Collection of blood occurred at baseline, at cycle 4 day 1, and at cycle 7 day 1. This TCR was sampled from an adult with an advanced solid tumor such as melanoma, head and neck, liver or kidney cancer. The chain combines TRBV6-1 with TRBJ1-2; D possibly corresponds to TRBD1 (5 bases). Material: CD4+ or CD8+ T cells sorted from blood, obtained in a trial of the OX40 agonist ivuxolimab. CDR3 sequence (DNA): TGTGCCATAGACAGATCAACTAACTATGGCTACACCTTC. Its protein is CAIDRSTNYGYTF.